Presented here are 13 T cell receptor beta chains from one specimen sequenced in a study of cytomegalovirus exposure and HLA in healthy donors. This table comes from immunoSEQ multiplex PCR, and its TCRdb copy is limited to in-frame clones, with some not included. Here the sample spans roughly 300,000 clones, approximately 88% being singletons. Sequenced: PBMCs. The receptor source for this set is a woman under 30 in good health and CMV-seronegative.

The V gene is TRBV5-4, the J gene TRBJ1-4; possibly TRBD1 for D (5 bases). The V gene lost 2 bases and the J gene lost 3 bases, with 11 bases spanning the gap. Germline CDR1 and CDR2: SGHNT and YYREEE (reference sequence). CDR3 length: 15 residues. CDR3 bases: TGTGCCAGCAGCTTAACGGGGGGAGCTAATGAAAAACTGTTTTTT. Protein product: CASSLTGGANEKLFF. The complete variable domain, with remaining parts taken from reference TRBV5-4 and TRBJ1-4, reads ETGVTQSPTHLIKTRGQQVTLRCSSQSGHNTVSWYQQALGQGPQFIFQYYREEENGRGNFPPRFSGLQFPNYSSELNVNALELDDSALYLCASSLTGGANEKLFFGSGTQLSVL.

The rearrangement uses TRBV5-6 and TRBJ1-5, with D unresolved. CDR3 size: 18 residues. Per the germline V gene, CDR1 is SGHDT and CDR2 is YYEEEE. V dropped 1 base and J dropped 0 bases, with 17 bases sitting between them. For the CDR3, the DNA is TGTGCCAGCAGCTTGTCGCACAGCCAGTATTATAGCAATCAGCCCCAGCATTTT. It translates to CASSLSHSQYYSNQPQHF.

The V call is TRBV6-1, the J call TRBJ1-5, with D unresolved. Per the germline V gene, CDR1 is MNHNS and CDR2 is SASEGT. CDR3 length: 14 amino acids. Trimming left V 3 bases short and J 8 bases short, with 14 bases between. This CDR3 is CASSEIGGSKPQHF. The CDR3 bases are TGTGCCAGCAGTGAGATCGGCGGATCCAAGCCCCAGCATTTT.

Concerning this clone itself: Relative to the germline gene, one junction end is altered; a read error may explain this. The J gene is TRBJ2-7, the V gene TRBV28; 14 nucleotides agree with TRBD2. This CDR3 has 18 residues. In germline, CDR1 is MDHEN, CDR2 SYDVKM. The CDR3 DNA is TGTGCCAGCAGCTCGAGAGGGGGACTAGCGGGGGATATATTCAGTCTCCACTTC. It yields the protein CASSSRGGLAGDIFSLHF.

V and J are TRBV7-6 and TRBJ2-7, with 10 bases aligning to TRBD2. Germline trimming cut 0 bases from V and 2 bases from J; bases unmatched to any gene: 7. Germline CDR1 and CDR2: SGHVS and FNYEAQ. This CDR3 has 17 amino acids. CDR3 region: CASSLAGSSGGTYEQYF. The DNA of the CDR3 is TGTGCCAGCAGCTTAGCGGGCTCTAGCGGGGGTACCTACGAGCAGTACTTC.

The chain uses TRBV29-1 and TRBJ1-2, with D unclear. Germline-derived CDR1 and CDR2 are SQVTM and ANQGSEA. Deletions cut 4 bases from V and 4 bases from J, with 10 bases between. The CDR3 is 12 amino acids. The CDR3 DNA reads TGCAGCGTTGTGGGCAGCATCTATGGCTACACCTTC. Its protein is CSVVGSIYGYTF. Variable domain in full (rest from reference TRBV29-1 and TRBJ1-2): SAVISQKPSRDICQRGTSLTIQCQVDSQVTMMFWYRQQPGQSLTLIATANQGSEATYESGFVIDKFPISRPNLTFSTLTVSNMSPEDSSIYLCSVVGSIYGYTFGSGTRLTVV.

V usage is TRBV28 and J usage is TRBJ2-3, with a weak D call TRBD2 (5 bases). This CDR3 region has 15 residues. V was pared by 3 bases and J by 4 bases, with 14 bases between. Germline assignment: CDR1 MDHEN and CDR2 SYDVKM. The CDR3 DNA follows: TGTGCCAGCAGTTTCCGGAGGCCCGGCGCAGATACGCAGTATTTT. This gives the protein CASSFRRPGADTQYF.

V and J are TRBV5-1 and TRBJ2-1, with TRBD2 matching over 10 bases. This CDR3 contains 18 residues. CDR1 is SGHRS and CDR2 is YFSETQ in the germline V gene. With V trimmed by 0 bases and J by 0 bases, 6 bases remained unmatched. CDR3 DNA sequence: TGCGCCAGCAGCTTGGCTGTAGCGGGAGGTTACTCCTACAATGAGCAGTTCTTC. The encoded protein is CASSLAVAGGYSYNEQFF.

This clone was found once. The chain recombines TRBV28 with TRBJ1-4, with no clear D. From germline, CDR1 is MDHEN and CDR2 SYDVKM. The CDR3 runs 13 residues. V was trimmed by 6 bases and J by 7 bases, leaving 12 bases between them. The CDR3 region is CASRIWGGEKLFF. CDR3 coding DNA: TGTGCCAGCAGAATTTGGGGAGGTGAAAAACTGTTTTTT.

This clone was seen a handful of times. The chain carries TRBV7-9 and TRBJ2-7; TRBD1 might be the D (6 bases). From germline, CDR1 is SEHNR and CDR2 FQNEAQ (reference sequence). The CDR3 is made up of 14 amino acids. With 5 bases removed from V and 5 bases from J, the gap between germline ends came to 16 bases. This CDR3 is CASSPARGINEQYF. Written as DNA, the CDR3 is TGTGCCAGCAGCCCAGCCAGGGGCATCAACGAGCAGTACTTC.

The J gene is TRBJ2-7, the V gene TRBV29-1, with TRBD1 matching 7 bases. Per germline, CDR1 SQVTM and CDR2 ANQGSEA. V shed 4 bases and J 2 bases; nucleotides not matched to a gene: 8. The CDR3 runs to 14 residues. CDR3 loop: CSVATGQVTYEQYF. In DNA, the CDR3 is TGCAGCGTTGCCACCGGACAGGTAACCTACGAGCAGTACTTC.

V is TRBV11-2 and J is TRBJ2-1; D gene uncertain. Germline V lookup: CDR1 SGHAT, CDR2 FQNNGV. The V end was cut by 3 bases, the J end by 4 bases, with 16 bases between. This CDR3 has 16 amino acids. The CDR3 is CASSFLEPTMYNEQFF. CDR3 DNA: TGTGCCAGCAGCTTTTTGGAGCCCACCATGTACAATGAGCAGTTCTTC.

To note about this clone: Other DNA sequences in this specimen translate into the identical CDR3. This chain connects TRBV28 to TRBJ2-7, with no clear D. The CDR3 totals 11 residues. The germline gives CDR1 MDHEN, CDR2 SYDVKM. Between the trimmed V and J ends, which lost 5 bases and 2 bases, there was a span of 4 bases. This chain's CDR3 is CASSVTYEQYF. For the CDR3, the DNA is TGTGCCAGCAGTGTAACCTACGAGCAGTACTTC. Complete variable domain (other parts from reference TRBV28 and TRBJ2-7): DVKVTQSSRYLVKRTGEKVFLECVQDMDHENMFWYRQDPGLGLRLIYFSYDVKMKEKGDIPEGYSVSREKKERFSLILESASTNQTSMYLCASSVTYEQYFGPGTRLTVT.